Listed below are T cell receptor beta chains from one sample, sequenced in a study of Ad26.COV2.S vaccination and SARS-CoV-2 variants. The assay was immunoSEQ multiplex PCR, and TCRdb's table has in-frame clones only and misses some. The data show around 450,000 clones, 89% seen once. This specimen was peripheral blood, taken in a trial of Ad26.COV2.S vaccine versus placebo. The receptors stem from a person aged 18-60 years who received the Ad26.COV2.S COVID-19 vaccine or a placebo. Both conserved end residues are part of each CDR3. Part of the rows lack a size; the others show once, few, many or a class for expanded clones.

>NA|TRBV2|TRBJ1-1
CASSDGTGATEAFF
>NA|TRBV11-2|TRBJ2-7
CASSSLTSYEQYF
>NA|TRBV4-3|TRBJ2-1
CASSQGRRSSYNEQFF
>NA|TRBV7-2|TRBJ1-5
CASSLGAGNNQPQHF
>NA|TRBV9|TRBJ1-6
CASSSRPGVGNSPLHF
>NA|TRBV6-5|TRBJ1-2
CASSWRTGGGYTF
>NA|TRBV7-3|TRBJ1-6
CASSLQGPPENSPLHF
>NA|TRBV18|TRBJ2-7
CASSPPTGYEQYF
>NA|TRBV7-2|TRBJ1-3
CASSLRNGNTIYF
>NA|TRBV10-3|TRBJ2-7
CAISEWKGGSGGEREQYF
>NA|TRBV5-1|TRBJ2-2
CASSLVGIGELFF
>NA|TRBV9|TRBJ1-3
CASSPGSGGENTIYF
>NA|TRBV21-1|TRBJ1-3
CASSNRKGAHGNTIYF
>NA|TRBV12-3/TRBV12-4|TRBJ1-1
CASSRVMNTEAFF
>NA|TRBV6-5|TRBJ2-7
CASSYSLRRNTYEQYF
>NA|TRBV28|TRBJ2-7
CASSLSRTLGDYEQYF
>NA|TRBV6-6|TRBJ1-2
CASRPTDPSRDGYTF
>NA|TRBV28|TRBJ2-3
CASSGLAATQYF
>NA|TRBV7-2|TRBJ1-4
CASSPQGLANEKLFF
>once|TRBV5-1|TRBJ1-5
CASSLGNFNQPQHF
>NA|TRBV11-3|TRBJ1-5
CASSLEGTGLPNSNQPQHF
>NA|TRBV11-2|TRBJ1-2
CASSSRAGTGVGYTF
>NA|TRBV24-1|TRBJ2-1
CATSALGLALGEQFF
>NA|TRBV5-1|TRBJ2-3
CASSRNSGGNTDTQYF
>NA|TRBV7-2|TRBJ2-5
CASSFAREETQYF
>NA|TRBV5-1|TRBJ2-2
CASSRGGGAETGELFF
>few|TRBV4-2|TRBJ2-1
CASSRGQGPSNNEQFF
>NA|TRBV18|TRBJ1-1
CASSPGSSTEAFF
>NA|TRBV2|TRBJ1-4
CASGQGPQEKLFF
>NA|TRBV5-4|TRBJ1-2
CASSSATAVPYGYTF
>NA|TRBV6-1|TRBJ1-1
CASSEVRVAEAFF
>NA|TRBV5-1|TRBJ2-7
CASSGESLAAPTREQYF
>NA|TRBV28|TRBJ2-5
CASSLQGLGPLKETQYF
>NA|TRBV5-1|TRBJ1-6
CASSYGQGGSPLHF
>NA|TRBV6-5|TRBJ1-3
CASSYESGNTIYF
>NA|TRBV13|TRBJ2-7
CASSQKQGPYEQYF
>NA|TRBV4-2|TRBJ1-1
CASSQDEEGATEAFF
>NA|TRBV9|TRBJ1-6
CASSRTQDNNSPLHF